This paragraph covers one TCR beta chain sequence. Its antigen remains unknown. The sample comes from a study of blood T cells in healthy people across ages. Overall study results and limits: Unsorted PBMC input precluded a conclusive naive versus antigen-experienced comparison. Donor CMV status, an unknown factor, possibly confounded changes in expanded clonotypes.

A sample-barcoded 5' primer and a J-beta primer mix were used in a second PCR of about 7 to 11 cycles. Via MiXCR, TCRdb re-called the 5' RACE reads, giving one row per CDR3 protein. The repertoire holds 750,000 or so distinct CDR3 sequences, with just under 25% as singletons. These data are also associated with another study on T cells of mothers and their children. This second report adds: Barcodes for each sample and 2-4 random nucleotides were added by the M1S primer used in the second PCR. Related mother and child pairs showed slightly greater overlap (not significant) than unrelated pairs did.

This receptor was taken from a boy under 18 in good health. Specimen: blood.

CDR3 nucleotides: TGTGCCAGCAGCCCCCAGGACAGGGACGATGGCTACACCTTC. This encodes CASSPQDRDDGYTF. The rearrangement joins TRBV5-6 to TRBJ1-2; 8 nucleotides match TRBD1. The trim removed 4 bases at V and 6 bases at J, leaving 8 bases unmatched. Germline V gene data show CDR1 as SGHDT and CDR2 as YYEEEE. CDR3 length equals 14 residues. Filled out from reference TRBV5-6 and TRBJ1-2, the complete variable domain reads DAGVTQSPTHLIKTRGQQVTLRCSPKSGHDTVSWYQQALGQGPQFIFQYYEEEERQRGNFPDRFSGHQFPNYSSELNVNALLLGDSALYLCASSPQDRDDGYTFGSGTRLTVV.